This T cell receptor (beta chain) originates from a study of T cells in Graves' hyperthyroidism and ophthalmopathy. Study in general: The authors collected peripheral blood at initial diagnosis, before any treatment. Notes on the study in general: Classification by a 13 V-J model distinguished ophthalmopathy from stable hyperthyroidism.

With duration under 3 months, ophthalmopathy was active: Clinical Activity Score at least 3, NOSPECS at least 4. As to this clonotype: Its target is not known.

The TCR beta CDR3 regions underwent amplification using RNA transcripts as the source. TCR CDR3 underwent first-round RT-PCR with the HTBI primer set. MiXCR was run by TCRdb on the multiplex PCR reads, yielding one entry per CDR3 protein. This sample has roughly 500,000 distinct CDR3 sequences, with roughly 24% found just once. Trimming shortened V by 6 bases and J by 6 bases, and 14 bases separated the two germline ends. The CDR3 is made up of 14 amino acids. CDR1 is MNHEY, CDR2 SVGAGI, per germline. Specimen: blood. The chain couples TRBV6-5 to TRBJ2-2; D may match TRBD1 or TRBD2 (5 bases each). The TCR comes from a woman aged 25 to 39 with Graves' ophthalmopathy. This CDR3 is CASSYQSGPGELFF. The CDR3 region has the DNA TGTGCCAGCAGCTATCAGTCGGGGCCCGGGGAGCTGTTTTTT.